These T cell receptor beta chains were read from a single sample in a study of PD-1 blockade in classical Hodgkin lymphoma. TCRdb's copy holds only in-frame clones and misses some; the assay was immunoSEQ multiplex PCR. The table has about 22,000 clones, roughly two thirds seen once. Sequenced here: peripheral blood mononuclear cells (PBMCs), sampled at baseline. These receptors were obtained from a human donor with classical Hodgkin lymphoma. Both conserved end residues are part of each CDR3. Each record gives: V gene, D gene, clone size, J gene, CDR3 protein, CDR3 DNA. The D gene is left open where the match is weak. Size is stated for part of the rows, as once, few or many counts, or as a class when the clone is expanded.

TRBV6-5	TRBD1	NA	TRBJ1-1	CASSRLGQGKTEAFF	TGTGCCAGCAGCCGCCTGGGACAGGGGAAAACTGAAGCTTTCTTT
TRBV5-5	NA	NA	TRBJ1-2	CASSEDRNYGYTF	TGTGCCAGCAGCGAAGACAGAAACTATGGCTACACCTTC
TRBV30	NA	NA	TRBJ2-6	CAWSVRGSGANVLTF	TGTGCCTGGAGTGTACGTGGATCTGGGGCCAACGTCCTGACTTTC
TRBV27	NA	NA	TRBJ1-5	CASSLQGMGHNQPQHF	TGTGCCAGCAGTTTGCAAGGCATGGGCCACAATCAGCCCCAGCATTTT
TRBV7-3	NA	NA	TRBJ2-1	CASSLTGKAYNEQFF	TGTGCCAGCAGCTTAACAGGGAAGGCCTACAATGAGCAGTTCTTC
TRBV7-6	NA	NA	TRBJ2-6	CASSQYSGANVLTF	TGTGCCAGCAGCCAATACTCTGGGGCCAACGTCCTGACTTTC
TRBV19	NA	once	TRBJ2-7	CASSINYGFPYEQYF	TGTGCCAGTAGTATAAATTATGGATTCCCCTACGAGCAGTACTTC
TRBV6-5	NA	NA	TRBJ2-7	CASSYYRGRYSEQYF	TGTGCCAGCAGTTACTACCGGGGACGTTACTCCGAGCAGTACTTC
TRBV25-1	NA	NA	TRBJ2-3	CASSDFTDTQYF	TGTGCCAGCAGTGATTTCACAGATACGCAGTATTTT
TRBV6-1	NA	NA	TRBJ1-1	CASSGLGRKNTEAFF	TGTGCCAGCAGTGGACTGGGACGGAAGAACACTGAAGCTTTCTTT